The present entry profiles one TCR beta chain with its context. The data stem from a study of T-cell reconstitution after alpha-beta-depleted transplantation in children. Unique molecular identifiers tagged the TCRbeta library. Via MiXCR, TCRdb re-called the PCR reads, giving one row per CDR3 protein. Of around 480,000 distinct CDR3 sequences listed, 32% were seen once; the top ten hold around 2.4%. Sequences were derived from PBMCs from the stem cell graft donor, sampled from the stem cell graft. This clonotype originated in a human donor who donated a stem cell graft to a child with aplastic anemia.

The CDR3 nucleotides read TGTGCCAGCAGCTTAGAAGGACCTGGGAATCAGCCCCAGCATTTT. Translating gives CASSLEGPGNQPQHF. This chain uses TRBV11-2 with TRBJ1-5; D is unresolved. Germline CDR1 is SGHAT and CDR2 is FQNNGV. The V and J ends lost 0 bases and 4 bases respectively, with 10 bases between them. The CDR3 runs to 15 residues.